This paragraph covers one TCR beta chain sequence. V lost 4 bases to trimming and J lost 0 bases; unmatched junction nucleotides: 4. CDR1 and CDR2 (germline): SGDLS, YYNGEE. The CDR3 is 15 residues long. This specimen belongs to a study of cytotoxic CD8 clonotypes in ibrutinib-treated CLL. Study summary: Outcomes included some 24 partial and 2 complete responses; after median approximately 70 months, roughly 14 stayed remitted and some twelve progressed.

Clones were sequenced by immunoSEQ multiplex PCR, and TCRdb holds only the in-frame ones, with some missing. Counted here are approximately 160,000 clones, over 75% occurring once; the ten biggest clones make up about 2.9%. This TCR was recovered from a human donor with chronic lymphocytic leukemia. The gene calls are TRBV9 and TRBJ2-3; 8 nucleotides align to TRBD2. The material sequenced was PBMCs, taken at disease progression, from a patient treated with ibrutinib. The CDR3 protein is CASSQAGASTDTQYF. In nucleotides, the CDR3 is TGTGCCAGCAGCCAAGCGGGAGCGAGCACAGATACGCAGTATTTT.